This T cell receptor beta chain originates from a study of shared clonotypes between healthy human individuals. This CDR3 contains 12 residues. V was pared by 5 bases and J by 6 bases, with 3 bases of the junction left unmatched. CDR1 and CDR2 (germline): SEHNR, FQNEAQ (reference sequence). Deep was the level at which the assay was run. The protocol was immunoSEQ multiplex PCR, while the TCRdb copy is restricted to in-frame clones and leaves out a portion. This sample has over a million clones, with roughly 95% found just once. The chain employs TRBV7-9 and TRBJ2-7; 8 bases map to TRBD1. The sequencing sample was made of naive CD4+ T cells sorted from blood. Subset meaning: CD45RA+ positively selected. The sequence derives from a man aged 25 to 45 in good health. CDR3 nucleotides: TGTGCCAGCAGCACGGACAGGGCCGAGCAGTACTTC. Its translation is CASSTDRAEQYF. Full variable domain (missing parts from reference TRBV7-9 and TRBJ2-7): DTGVSQNPRHKITKRGQNVTFRCDPISEHNRLYWYRQTLGQGPEFLTYFQNEAQLEKSRLLSDRFSAERPKGSFSTLEIQRTEQGDSAMYLCASSTDRAEQYFGPGTRLTVT.